A selection of T cell receptor beta chains follows, all from one sample in a study of blood T cell repertoires in COVID-19. Produced via immunoSEQ multiplex PCR; TCRdb's table is partial and in-frame only. The sample holds 110,000 or so clones, about 88% seen once. Sequences were obtained from peripheral blood. These receptors came from a woman between 65 and 79 years old who had recovered from COVID-19. Both conserved end residues are part of each CDR3. A D gene is named only where the DNA matches it firmly. Size tells how often a clone was seen (once, few, many) or the class of an expanded clone, and some rows leave it out.

d_call | j_call | clone_size | v_call | cdr3_length | cdr3_nt | cdr3_aa
NA | TRBJ1-1 | few | TRBV5-1 | 13 | TGCGCCAGCAGCATACAGGCGAACACTGAAGCTTTCTTT | CASSIQANTEAFF
NA | TRBJ1-5 | few | TRBV18 | 16 | TGTGCCAGCTCAGCGAGTGGAGTGGCACGCAATCAGCCCCAGCATTTT | CASSASGVARNQPQHF
NA | TRBJ1-5 | NA | TRBV7-2 | 14 | TGTGCCAGCAGCTTATACCGGGGGGGTCAGCCCCAGCATTTT | CASSLYRGGQPQHF
TRBD1 | TRBJ2-7 | NA | TRBV9 | 16 | TGTGCCAGCAGCCTTGGGACAGGGGATTACTCCTACGAGCAGTACTTC | CASSLGTGDYSYEQYF
NA | TRBJ1-4 | NA | TRBV20-1 | 16 | TGCAGTGCTAGTGGGGCCCCGGGCGGGTCTAATGAAAAACTGTTTTTT | CSASGAPGGSNEKLFF
NA | TRBJ1-5 | NA | TRBV7-2 | 14 | TGTGCCAGCAGCCTAGACAGTAGCAATCAGCCCCAGCATTTT | CASSLDSSNQPQHF
TRBD2 | TRBJ2-5 | NA | TRBV5-1 | 14 | TGCGCCAGCAGCAAGGACGGGAGGGGGGAGACCCAGTACTTC | CASSKDGRGETQYF
NA | TRBJ2-2 | NA | TRBV6-6 | 15 | TGTGCCAGCAGCCCCGGGACACCGAACACCGGGGAGCTGTTTTTT | CASSPGTPNTGELFF
TRBD2 | TRBJ2-7 | NA | TRBV28 | 15 | TGTGCCAGCAGTTTAATCGCGGGGGGTCCCTACGAGCAGTACTTC | CASSLIAGGPYEQYF
TRBD2 | TRBJ2-4 | once | TRBV3-1/TRBV3-2 | 12 | TGTGCCAGCAGCGAGCTAGCGGGAATTCAGTACTTC | CASSELAGIQYF
TRBD1 | TRBJ1-1 | NA | TRBV5-1 | 14 | TGCGCCAGCAGCCTAAGGGACAGGGGAAGTGAAGCTTTCTTT | CASSLRDRGSEAFF
NA | TRBJ2-3 | once | TRBV18 | 14 | TGTGCCAGCTCACCACCGTCTCGCACAGATACGCAGTATTTT | CASSPPSRTDTQYF
TRBD2 | TRBJ2-3 | NA | TRBV11-2 | 18 | TGTGCCAGCAGCTTAGTGGGTAGCGGGAGGGGAACCACAGATACGCAGTATTTT | CASSLVGSGRGTTDTQYF
TRBD2 | TRBJ2-1 | NA | TRBV28 | 15 | TGTGCCAGCAGATATTATAGCGGGAGGGCGGGTGAGCAGTTCTTC | CASRYYSGRAGEQFF
TRBD1 | TRBJ1-4 | once | TRBV30 | 14 | TGTGCCTGGAGTGTTGGGACAGTTAATGAAAAACTGTTTTTT | CAWSVGTVNEKLFF
NA | TRBJ2-5 | NA | TRBV9 | 16 | TGTGCCAGCAGCCTAGAGGGGGGGGATTACCAAGAGACCCAGTACTTC | CASSLEGGDYQETQYF
NA | TRBJ1-4 | NA | TRBV19 | 16 | TGTGCCAGTAGTATAGGTGGGCCCGAAATGGGTGAAAAACTGTTTTTT | CASSIGGPEMGEKLFF
TRBD2 | TRBJ2-3 | NA | TRBV5-1 | 14 | TGCGCCAGTACGCGGGGAGGGGGCACAGATACGCAGTATTTT | CASTRGGGTDTQYF
NA | TRBJ1-5 | NA | TRBV21-1 | 16 | TGTGCCACTACGAACGGGGGGCCACGTAGCAATCAGCCCCAGCATTTT | CATTNGGPRSNQPQHF
TRBD1 | TRBJ2-2 | NA | TRBV11-3 | 15 | TGTGCCAGCAGCTTAAGGACAGGGGGCCCCGGGGAGCTGTTTTTT | CASSLRTGGPGELFF